Listed below are T cell receptor beta chains from one sample, sequenced in a study of blood T cell repertoires in COVID-19. Produced via immunoSEQ multiplex PCR; TCRdb's table is partial and in-frame only. The sample shows around 41,000 clones, approximately 80% of them seen only once. The sample taken for sequencing was peripheral blood. Source of these receptors: a woman over 75 with acute or convalescent COVID-19. CDR3s include the opening cysteine and the closing phenylalanine or tryptophan. Each record gives: J gene, V gene, D gene, clone size, CDR3 protein, CDR3 DNA. The D gene is left open where the match is weak. Clone size appears in some rows only: once, few, many, or a class for an expanded clone.

>TRBJ1-2|TRBV28|TRBD1|once
CASSFGDLGTVGYGYTF
TGTGCCAGCAGCTTCGGAGACCTGGGGACAGTAGGCTATGGCTACACCTTC
>TRBJ2-5|TRBV5-1|TRBD2|.
CASSPPMAGDQETQYF
TGCGCCAGCAGCCCGCCGATGGCGGGGGACCAAGAGACCCAGTACTTC
>TRBJ1-2|TRBV5-8|.|.
CASSPVPRFYGYTF
TGTGCCAGCAGCCCGGTGCCCAGGTTCTATGGCTACACCTTC
>TRBJ2-2|TRBV5-5|TRBD2|.
CASTLLAGPGAGELFF
TGTGCCAGCACCCTACTAGCGGGCCCTGGGGCCGGGGAGCTGTTTTTT
>TRBJ2-7|TRBV5-1|.|.
CASSLDISYEQYF
TGCGCCAGCAGCTTGGACATTTCCTACGAGCAGTACTTC
>TRBJ2-7|TRBV30|TRBD1|once
CAWSALDRGRWEQYF
TGTGCCTGGAGTGCCCTCGACAGGGGGCGGTGGGAGCAGTACTTC
>TRBJ1-1|TRBV9|.|.
CASSPQGSNTEAFF
TGTGCCAGCAGCCCCCAGGGATCTAACACTGAAGCTTTCTTT
>TRBJ1-5|TRBV19|.|.
CASSTPPGRFPYSNQPQHF
TGTGCCAGTAGTACTCCCCCCGGCAGGTTCCCTTATAGCAATCAGCCCCAGCATTTT
>TRBJ2-2|TRBV27|.|.
CASSLKPGGGGTGELFF
TGTGCCAGCAGCCTCAAACCGGGCGGGGGCGGGACCGGGGAGCTGTTTTTT
>TRBJ1-1|TRBV5-1|TRBD1|.
CASSTDRSGTEAFF
TGCGCCAGCAGCACGGACAGGAGTGGTACTGAAGCTTTCTTT
>TRBJ1-4|TRBV6-6|TRBD1|.
CASSLFTSTGSNEKLFF
TGTGCCAGCAGTCTTTTCACCTCGACAGGGTCTAATGAAAAACTGTTTTTT
>TRBJ1-4|TRBV7-9|.|.
CASSRNRARTNEKLFF
TGTGCCAGCAGCCGAAACAGGGCACGAACTAATGAAAAACTGTTTTTT
>TRBJ2-3|TRBV9|.|.
CASSSTSTDTQYF
TGTGCCAGCAGCTCAACTAGCACAGATACGCAGTATTTT
>TRBJ2-5|TRBV9|.|.
CASSPHLHLETQYF
TGTGCCAGCAGCCCTCACTTGCATCTAGAGACCCAGTACTTC
>TRBJ2-3|TRBV11-3|TRBD2|.
CASSSGLAGDTDTQYF
TGTGCCAGCAGCTCCGGACTAGCGGGGGACACAGATACGCAGTATTTT
>TRBJ1-1|TRBV10-1|.|.
CATGSPPVNTEAFF
TGCGCCACGGGGTCCCCGCCCGTGAACACTGAAGCTTTCTTT
>TRBJ1-5|TRBV3-1/TRBV3-2|TRBD1|.
CASSPRQGTNQPQHF
TGTGCCAGCAGCCCGAGACAGGGTACCAATCAGCCCCAGCATTTT
>TRBJ1-1|TRBV2|TRBD1|.
CASSVDRVNTEAFF
TGTGCCAGCAGTGTTGACAGGGTGAACACTGAAGCTTTCTTT
>TRBJ1-2|TRBV2|.|.
CASSAGLGGYTF
TGTGCCAGCAGCGCCGGACTGGGGGGCTACACCTTC
>TRBJ1-6|TRBV7-2|TRBD1|.
CASSLRQGGGNSPLHF
TGTGCCAGCAGCTTGCGACAGGGGGGAGGAAATTCACCCCTCCACTTT
>TRBJ2-7|TRBV6-1|.|.
CASSERRSSYEQYF
TGTGCCAGCAGTGAAAGGAGGAGCTCCTACGAGCAGTACTTC
>TRBJ1-2|TRBV5-4|TRBD1|.
CASSPKIRQGQSGYTF
TGTGCCAGCAGCCCTAAGATTCGACAGGGACAATCTGGCTACACCTTC
>TRBJ1-1|TRBV5-5|.|.
CASSLPRPGRTEAFF
TGTGCCAGCAGCTTACCGCGGCCAGGGCGCACTGAAGCTTTCTTT
>TRBJ1-1|TRBV30|.|.
CAWRSPGNTEAFF
TGTGCCTGGAGGAGCCCAGGGAACACTGAAGCTTTCTTT
>TRBJ1-6|TRBV6-5|.|.
CASSYRRGNSPLHF
TGTGCCAGCAGTTACCGAAGGGGTAATTCACCCCTCCACTTT
>TRBJ2-3|TRBV28|.|.
CASRPPVPDTQYF
TGTGCCAGCAGGCCCCCGGTTCCAGATACGCAGTATTTT
>TRBJ1-2|TRBV2|TRBD1|.
CASGGTGESYGYTF
TGTGCCAGCGGGGGGACAGGGGAGTCCTATGGCTACACCTTC
>TRBJ2-5|TRBV7-9|TRBD1|.
CASSSGQNWQETQYF
TGTGCCAGCAGCTCGGGACAGAACTGGCAAGAGACCCAGTACTTC
>TRBJ2-5|TRBV7-3|TRBD2|.
CASSLRGGLAQYQETQYF
TGTGCCAGCAGCTTAAGAGGAGGACTAGCGCAGTACCAAGAGACCCAGTACTTC
>TRBJ1-2|TRBV6-6|.|.
CASTSGEGRDGYTF
TGTGCCAGCACCTCCGGGGAGGGGAGGGATGGCTACACCTTC
>TRBJ2-7|TRBV15|TRBD2|.
CATSRGTSGPSYEQYF
TGTGCCACCAGCAGAGGGACTAGCGGGCCCTCCTACGAGCAGTACTTC
>TRBJ1-6|TRBV30|.|.
CAGDRLSNSPLHF
TGTGCCGGCGACAGGTTAAGTAATTCACCCCTCCACTTT
>TRBJ2-4|TRBV28|.|.
CASSLGQGGDIQYF
TGTGCCAGCAGTTTAGGCCAGGGGGGAGACATTCAGTACTTC
>TRBJ2-7|TRBV6-6|TRBD1|few
CASSSRDRGHSYEQYF
TGTGCCAGCAGTTCCCGGGACAGGGGCCACTCCTACGAGCAGTACTTC
>TRBJ1-5|TRBV3-1/TRBV3-2|TRBD1|.
CASSQNPQGNNQPQHF
TGTGCCAGCAGCCAGAACCCACAGGGGAACAATCAGCCCCAGCATTTT
>TRBJ2-3|TRBV24-1|TRBD1|.
CATSGASGQGGTDTQYF
TGTGCCACCAGTGGCGCAAGCGGACAGGGCGGTACAGATACGCAGTATTTT
>TRBJ1-3|TRBV5-6|.|.
CASSRLNTIYF
TGTGCCAGCAGCCGTCTTAACACCATATATTTT
>TRBJ2-3|TRBV30|.|few
CAWIQGADTQYF
TGTGCCTGGATTCAGGGCGCAGATACGCAGTATTTT
>TRBJ1-1|TRBV27|.|.
CASSLSGARKAFF
TGTGCCAGCAGTTTATCGGGAGCGCGGAAAGCTTTCTTT
>TRBJ2-1|TRBV28|.|.
CASSFHDEQFF
TGTGCCAGCAGTTTTCATGATGAGCAGTTCTTC
>TRBJ2-5|TRBV19|TRBD2|.
CASSLGGNQETQYF
TGTGCCAGTAGCTTGGGGGGGAACCAAGAGACCCAGTACTTC
>TRBJ1-6|TRBV3-1/TRBV3-2|.|.
CASSQGGGNSPLHF
TGTGCCAGCAGCCAAGGGGGGGGGAATTCACCCCTCCACTTT
>TRBJ1-1|TRBV6-5|.|.
CASSLGATGHTEAFF
TGTGCCAGCAGTCTAGGGGCGACAGGTCACACTGAAGCTTTCTTT
>TRBJ1-3|TRBV12-3/TRBV12-4|.|.
CASSRSSGNTIYF
TGTGCCAGCTCCCGGAGCTCTGGAAACACCATATATTTT
>TRBJ1-6|TRBV6-1|TRBD1|.
CASSDVGAGGSPLHF
TGTGCCAGCAGTGATGTCGGGGCAGGGGGATCACCCCTCCACTTT
>TRBJ2-7|TRBV2|TRBD1|.
CASSERTGQYEQYF
TGTGCCAGCAGTGAAAGGACAGGACAGTACGAGCAGTACTTC
>TRBJ2-3|TRBV18|TRBD2|.
CASSPPSGGARGDTQYF
TGTGCCAGCTCACCACCTAGCGGGGGGGCCAGGGGAGATACGCAGTATTTT